This TCR beta chain was sequenced for a study of T-cell reconstitution after alpha-beta-depleted transplantation in children. Turning to this clonotype: What it binds is not known.

Germline CDR1 and CDR2: SQVTM and ANQGSEA. The CDR3 is 16 residues long. Trimming cost V 4 bases and J 3 bases; bases outside gene matches: 10. Findings of the study overall: Several hundred expanded graft clones reportedly were the source of alpha-beta T cells about two months after transplant. One year after transplant, T-cell counts and diversity came mostly from newly produced T cells.

TCRbeta library preparation incorporated unique molecular identifiers. TCRdb called the PCR reads again in MiXCR, with one record for every CDR3 protein. The repertoire consists of about 210,000 distinct CDR3 sequences, with approximately 17% occurring once and the leading ten covering about 45%. The J gene is TRBJ2-2, the V gene TRBV29-1, with 8 bases lining up with TRBD2. The sequence was obtained from a male patient aged 2 to 10 who had a stem cell transplant for acute lymphoblastic leukemia, so the T cells may come from the graft donor. The sequencing here drew on PBMCs, mostly from graft donor cells, taken 360 days after TCRalphabeta/CD19-depleted stem cell transplant. The CDR3 sequence is CSVAGRRGDHTGELFF. The CDR3 region has the DNA TGCAGCGTTGCCGGGCGGCGGGGGGACCACACCGGGGAGCTGTTTTTT.